The 7 T cell receptor beta chains reported below all come from one sample, sequenced in a study of blood T cell repertoires in COVID-19. This table comes from immunoSEQ multiplex PCR, and its TCRdb copy is limited to in-frame clones, with some not included. The data contain 150,000 to 200,000 clones, 82% of them seen just once; the ten biggest clones take up roughly 8.1%. Sample: peripheral blood. The receptors shown here come from a woman aged 70-85 years with acute or convalescent COVID-19.

The chain links TRBV7-2 to TRBJ2-1; 9 bases align to TRBD2. J lost 4 bases, V lost 3 bases, and 7 bases had no gene match. The CDR3 sequence is 16 residues long. Looked up from germline, CDR1 is SGHTA and CDR2 is FQGNSA. CDR3 in amino acids: CASSFTGTSIYNEQFF. The CDR3 DNA reads as TGTGCCAGCAGCTTCACCGGGACTAGCATTTACAATGAGCAGTTCTTC. Combining the CDR3 with reference TRBV7-2 and TRBJ2-1 gives the whole variable domain GAGVSQSPSNKVTEKGKDVELRCDPISGHTALYWYRQSLGQGLEFLIYFQGNSAPDKSGLPSDRFSAERTGGSVSTLTIQRTQQEDSAVYLCASSFTGTSIYNEQFFGPGTRLTVL.

The chain employs TRBV14 and TRBJ2-7; D gene uncertain. Germline V lookup: CDR1 SGHDN, CDR2 FVKESK. The CDR3 sequence is 14 residues long. Trimming stripped 0 bases from V and 2 bases from J, with 8 bases between. Here the CDR3 reads CASSQELQPYEQYF. CDR3 nucleotides: TGTGCCAGCAGCCAAGAGTTACAGCCCTACGAGCAGTACTTC.

This chain links TRBV28 with TRBJ2-6; 7 bases are shared with TRBD2. This CDR3 is built from 17 residues. Germline V lookup: CDR1 MDHEN, CDR2 SYDVKM. Trimming at V came to 6 bases and at J to 0 bases, leaving 8 bases not matched to a gene. CDR3 DNA: TGTGCCAGCAGCCCGGGGGAGGGGCCCTCTGGGGCCAACGTCCTGACTTTC. This codes for CASSPGEGPSGANVLTF.

This clone was counted a few times. The V call is TRBV7-8, the J call TRBJ1-4; the D gene is possibly TRBD1 (6 bases). The CDR3 totals 15 residues. Per the germline V gene, CDR1 is SGHVS and CDR2 is FQNEAQ. V dropped 5 bases and J dropped 8 bases, with 18 bases sitting between them. CDR3 amino acids: CASSALTGRQEKLFF. DNA for the CDR3: TGTGCCAGCAGCGCCCTAACAGGGAGACAAGAAAAACTGTTTTTT.

The chain has TRBV19 and TRBJ2-3, with D maybe TRBD2 (6 bases). Trimming took off 7 bases at V and 3 bases at J, with 14 bases between the two ends. The germline CDR1 and CDR2 sequences are LNHDA and SQIVND (reference sequence). The CDR3 is 14 residues long. The CDR3 sequence: CASTGTGGTDTQYF. CDR3 coding DNA: TGTGCCAGTACTGGGACTGGAGGGACAGATACGCAGTATTTT. Drawing the rest from reference TRBV19 and TRBJ2-3, the complete variable domain is DGGITQSPKYLFRKEGQNVTLSCEQNLNHDAMYWYRQDPGQGLRLIYYSQIVNDFQKGDIAEGYSVSREKKESFPLTVTSAQKNPTAFYLCASTGTGGTDTQYFGPGTRLTVL.

The V and J genes are TRBV12-3 or TRBV12-4 and TRBJ1-1; TRBD1 is a possible D gene (5 bases). CDR3 length: 11 residues. Trimming shortened V by 7 bases and J by 11 bases, and 14 bases separated the two germline ends. The CDR3 reads CASTLGGEAFF. In DNA, the CDR3 is TGTGCCAGCACCCTTGGGGGGGAGGCTTTCTTT.

The V gene is TRBV19, the J gene TRBJ2-1; TRBD1 matches at 11 bases. The CDR3 contains 15 residues. Unmatched junction bases numbered 7, after V lost 5 bases and J lost 7 bases. In germline, CDR1 is LNHDA, CDR2 SQIVND (reference sequence). The DNA of the CDR3 is TGTGCCAGTAGTGGGGACAGGGGGTTTTCGAATGAGCAGTTCTTC. This gives the protein CASSGDRGFSNEQFF.